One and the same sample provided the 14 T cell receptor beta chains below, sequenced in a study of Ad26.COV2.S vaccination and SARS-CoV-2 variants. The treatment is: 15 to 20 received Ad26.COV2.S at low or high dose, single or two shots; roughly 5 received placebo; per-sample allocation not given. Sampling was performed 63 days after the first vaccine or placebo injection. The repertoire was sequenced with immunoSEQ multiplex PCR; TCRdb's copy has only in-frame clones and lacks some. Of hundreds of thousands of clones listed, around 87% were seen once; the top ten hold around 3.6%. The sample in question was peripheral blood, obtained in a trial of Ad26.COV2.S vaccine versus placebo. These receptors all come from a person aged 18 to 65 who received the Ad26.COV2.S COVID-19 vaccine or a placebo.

The CDR3 sequence: CASTRTGGVNTEAFF. The CDR3 DNA is TGTGCCAGCACCCGGACAGGGGGGGTGAACACTGAAGCTTTCTTT. This chain links TRBV2 with TRBJ1-1; 10 positions match TRBD1. J lost 0 bases, V lost 7 bases, and 5 bases had no gene match. This CDR3 spans 15 amino acids. The germline CDR1 and CDR2 sequences are SNHLY and FYNNEI.

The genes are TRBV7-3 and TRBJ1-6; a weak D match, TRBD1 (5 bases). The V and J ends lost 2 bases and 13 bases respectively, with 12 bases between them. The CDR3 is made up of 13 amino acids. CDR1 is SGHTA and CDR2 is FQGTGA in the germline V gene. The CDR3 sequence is CASSLSPRGPLHF. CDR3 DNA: TGTGCCAGCAGCTTATCCCCCCGGGGGCCCCTCCACTTT.

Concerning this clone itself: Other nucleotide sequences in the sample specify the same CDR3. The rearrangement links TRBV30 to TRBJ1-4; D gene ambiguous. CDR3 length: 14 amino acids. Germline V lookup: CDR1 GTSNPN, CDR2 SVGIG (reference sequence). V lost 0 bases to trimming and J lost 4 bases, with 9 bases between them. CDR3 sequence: CAWSVGWGNEKLFF. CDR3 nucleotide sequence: TGTGCCTGGAGTGTTGGGTGGGGTAATGAAAAACTGTTTTTT.

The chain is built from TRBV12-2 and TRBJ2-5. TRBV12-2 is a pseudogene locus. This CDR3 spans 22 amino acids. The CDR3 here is CASRSTSPGYESGQSPLASQYF. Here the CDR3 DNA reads TGTGCAAGTCGTTCGACATCCCCTGGATACGAGTCCGGGCAGTCCCCACTCGCGTCCCAGTACTTC.

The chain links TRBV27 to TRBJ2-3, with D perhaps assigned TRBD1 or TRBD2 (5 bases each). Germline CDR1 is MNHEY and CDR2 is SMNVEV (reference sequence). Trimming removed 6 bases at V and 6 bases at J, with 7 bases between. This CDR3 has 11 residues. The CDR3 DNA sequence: TGTGCCAGCAGGAGGGGTGATACGCAGTATTTT. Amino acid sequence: CASRRGDTQYF.

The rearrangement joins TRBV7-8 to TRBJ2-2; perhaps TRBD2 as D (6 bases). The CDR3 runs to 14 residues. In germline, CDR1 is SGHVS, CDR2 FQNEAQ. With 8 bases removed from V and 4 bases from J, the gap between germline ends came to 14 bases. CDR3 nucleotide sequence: TGTGCCAGCCGAGCGGCGGGGAGCACCGGGGAGCTGTTTTTT. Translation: CASRAAGSTGELFF.

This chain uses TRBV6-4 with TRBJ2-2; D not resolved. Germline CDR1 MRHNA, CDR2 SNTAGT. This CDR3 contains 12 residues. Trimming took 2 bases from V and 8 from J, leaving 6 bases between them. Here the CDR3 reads CASSDRAGELFF. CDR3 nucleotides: TGTGCCAGCAGTGACAGGGCTGGGGAGCTGTTTTTT.

CDR3 residues: CASRYPGRTNSPLHF. The CDR3 nucleotides are TGTGCCAGCAGATACCCGGGGAGAACAAATTCACCCCTCCACTTT. The chain uses TRBV11-2 and TRBJ1-6; the D is unclear. V shed 6 bases and J shed 7 bases, with 16 bases lying between them. The CDR3 length is 15 residues. CDR1 and CDR2 (germline): SGHAT, FQNNGV. The full variable domain, with the rest looked up from reference TRBV11-2 and TRBJ1-6, is EAGVAQSPRYKIIEKRQSVAFWCNPISGHATLYWYQQILGQGPKLLIQFQNNGVVDDSQLPKDRFSAERLKGVDSTLKIQPAKLEDSAVYLCASRYPGRTNSPLHFGNGTRLTVT.

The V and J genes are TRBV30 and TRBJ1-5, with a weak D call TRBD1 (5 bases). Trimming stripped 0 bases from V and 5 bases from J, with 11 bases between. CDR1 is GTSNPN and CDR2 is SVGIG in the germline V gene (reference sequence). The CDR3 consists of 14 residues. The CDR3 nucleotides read TGTGCCTGGAGTGTAGGGGTGGTAGATCAGCCCCAGCATTTT. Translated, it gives CAWSVGVVDQPQHF.

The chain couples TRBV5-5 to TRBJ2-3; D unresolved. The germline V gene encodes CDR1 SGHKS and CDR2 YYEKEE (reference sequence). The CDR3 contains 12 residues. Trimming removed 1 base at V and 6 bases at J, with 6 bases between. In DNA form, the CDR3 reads TGTGCCAGCAGCTTGTTTATGGATACGCAGTATTTT. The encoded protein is CASSLFMDTQYF.

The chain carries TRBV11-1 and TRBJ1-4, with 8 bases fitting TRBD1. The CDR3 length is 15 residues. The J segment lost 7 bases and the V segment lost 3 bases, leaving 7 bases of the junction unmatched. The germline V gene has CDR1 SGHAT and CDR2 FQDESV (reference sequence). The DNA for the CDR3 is TGTGCCAGCAGCTTTGGCAGGGGGCAGGGTGAAAAACTGTTTTTT. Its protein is CASSFGRGQGEKLFF.

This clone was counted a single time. CDR3 in amino acids: CASSVSAGSSYEQYF. In DNA, the CDR3 is TGTGCCAGCAGCGTTAGCGCAGGAAGCTCCTACGAGCAGTACTTC. This chain joins TRBV9 and TRBJ2-7; tentatively, D is TRBD2 (5 bases). This CDR3 has 15 residues. Germline assignment: CDR1 SGDLS and CDR2 YYNGEE. The germline V and J ends were trimmed by 2 bases and 0 bases, with 12 bases remaining between them.

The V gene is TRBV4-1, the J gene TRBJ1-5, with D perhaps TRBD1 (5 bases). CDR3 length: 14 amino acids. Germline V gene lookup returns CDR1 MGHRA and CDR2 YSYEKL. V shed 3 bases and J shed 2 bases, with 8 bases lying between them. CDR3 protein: CASSHTGGNQPQHF. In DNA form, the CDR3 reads TGCGCCAGCAGCCACACGGGGGGCAATCAGCCCCAGCATTTT.

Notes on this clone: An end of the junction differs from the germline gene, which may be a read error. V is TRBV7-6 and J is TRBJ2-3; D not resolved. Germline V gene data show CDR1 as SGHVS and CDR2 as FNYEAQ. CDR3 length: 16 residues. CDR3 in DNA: TGTGCCAGCAGGACCGTGGGGTCACACGACGCCGATACACAGTATTTT. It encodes CASRTVGSHDADTQYF. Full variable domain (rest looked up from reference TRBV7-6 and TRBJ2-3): GAGVSQSPRYKVTKRGQDVALRCDPISGHVSLYWYRQALGQGPEFLTYFNYEAQQDKSGLPNDRFSAERPEGSISTLTIQRTEQRDSAMYRCASRTVGSHDADTQYFGPGTRLTVL.